This T cell receptor beta chain was documented in a study of shared clonotypes between healthy human individuals. Study results and limitations: Estimated richness values were generally larger in naive subsets than in memory subsets.

CDR1 is MNHNY, CDR2 SVGAGI, per germline (reference sequence). This CDR3 contains 15 residues. V lost 2 bases, J lost 3 bases, and 11 bases lay in between. With regard to this clone: No antigen is known for it.

Some clones are missing from TCRdb's copy, which holds only in-frame ones; the method was immunoSEQ multiplex PCR. Here the sample spans a few million clones, around nine tenths being singletons. The receptor was derived from a man between 18 and 35 years old in good health. The chain is built from TRBV6-6 and TRBJ1-5; no clear D. Sequenced: naive CD4+ T cells sorted from blood. Subset indicated: CD45RA+ positively selected. CDR3 protein: CASSYPRPVNQPQHF. CDR3 DNA: TGTGCCAGCAGTTACCCACGGCCAGTCAATCAGCCCCAGCATTTT.